These 26 T cell receptor beta chains share one sample of origin, sequenced in a study of T cell responses to AZD1222 COVID-19 vaccine. Sequenced by immunoSEQ multiplex PCR; TCRdb stores in-frame clones only, minus some. The repertoire consists of just under 150,000 clones, with approximately 89% occurring once and the leading ten covering around 1.7%. The sample here was peripheral blood, taken 28 days after the second AZD1222 dose. These receptors all stem from an adult who received the AZD1222 COVID-19 vaccine.

The gene calls are TRBV18 and TRBJ2-1, with 8 positions matching TRBD2. Looked up from germline, CDR1 is KGHSH and CDR2 is LQKENI. This CDR3 is 16 amino acids long. J gave up 2 bases and V 3 bases, and 6 bases lay outside the gene matches. CDR3 sequence reads: CASSPPGGTAYNEQFF. The CDR3, as DNA: TGTGCCAGCTCACCTCCGGGGGGGACCGCCTACAATGAGCAGTTCTTC.

The chain combines TRBV4-2 with TRBJ1-5, with D possibly TRBD1 on 5 matching bases. Trimming cost V 0 bases and J 4 bases, with 10 bases left between them. In germline, CDR1 is LGHNA, CDR2 YNFKEQ. This CDR3 has 15 residues. CDR3 nucleotide sequence: TGTGCCAGCAGCCAAGATAAGGGGTCTAATCAGCCCCAGCATTTT. Encoded protein: CASSQDKGSNQPQHF.

The chain is built from TRBV28 and TRBJ2-5; 7 nucleotides line up with TRBD2. The CDR3 is made up of 13 amino acids. Germline CDR1 is MDHEN and CDR2 is SYDVKM. With 1 base clipped from V and 4 bases from J, the junction kept 0 bases outside the gene matches. The CDR3 DNA sequence: TGTGCCAGCAGTTTATCGGGGGGAGAGACCCAGTACTTC. It translates to CASSLSGGETQYF.

The chain combines TRBV21-1 with TRBJ2-5; the D call in the table, TRBD2, was not verified against the DNA. TRBV21-1 is labeled a pseudogene. The CDR3 sequence is 16 residues long. The CDR3 DNA is TGTGCCAGCAGCAAAGCCCTTCGGGAGGGGAAAGAGACCCAGTACTTC. Amino acid sequence: CASSKALREGKETQYF.

This clone was seen a single time. The chain couples TRBV4-1 to TRBJ2-2, with D perhaps TRBD1 or TRBD2 (5 bases each). This CDR3 spans 16 amino acids. Germline lookup yields CDR1 MGHRA and CDR2 YSYEKL. The V end was cut by 4 bases, the J end by 9 bases, with 21 bases between. The CDR3 spells CASSPTRTRQFRELFF. CDR3 nucleotides: TGCGCCAGCAGCCCAACTAGAACTAGACAGTTCCGGGAGCTGTTTTTT.

V is TRBV10-1 and J is TRBJ1-1, with no clear D. V lost 0 bases, J lost 1 base, and 3 bases lay in between. Germline CDR1 reads WNHNN; CDR2 reads SYGVQD (reference sequence). The CDR3 runs to 13 residues. The CDR3 nucleotides read TGCGCCAGCAGTGAGTCTTGGAACACTGAAGCTTTCTTT. The encoded protein is CASSESWNTEAFF.

This clone was detected only once. The chain employs TRBV5-1 and TRBJ1-3; 7 nucleotides match TRBD1. With V trimmed by 0 bases and J by 3 bases, 6 bases remained unmatched. Germline lookup yields CDR1 SGHRS and CDR2 YFSETQ. The CDR3 consists of 16 residues. CDR3 in DNA: TGCGCCAGCAGCTTGGGGCAGACAGGGCATGGAAACACCATATATTTT. This translates into CASSLGQTGHGNTIYF. Using reference TRBV5-1 and TRBJ1-3 for the parts outside the CDR3, the full variable domain is KAGVTQTPRYLIKTRGQQVTLSCSPISGHRSVSWYQQTPGQGLQFLFEYFSETQRNKGNFPGRFSGRQFSNSRSEMNVSTLELGDSALYLCASSLGQTGHGNTIYFGEGSWLTVV.

The chain joins TRBV7-9 to TRBJ2-1, with D possibly matching TRBD1 (5 bases). Germline loops: CDR1 SEHNR, CDR2 FQNEAQ (reference sequence). This CDR3 has 15 residues. V lost 5 bases and J 7 bases, leaving 18 bases between the germline ends. CDR3 loop: CASSLRAGAQNEQFF. CDR3 sequence (DNA): TGTGCCAGCAGCCTTAGGGCTGGGGCTCAAAATGAGCAGTTCTTC.

The chain joins TRBV30 to TRBJ2-1, with D unclear. The germline V gene encodes CDR1 GTSNPN and CDR2 SVGIG (reference sequence). The CDR3 totals 11 residues. The V and J ends lost 2 bases and 6 bases respectively, with 5 bases between them. The DNA for the CDR3 is TGTGCCTGGAGTCGGTCCAATGAGCAGTTCTTC. Translating gives CAWSRSNEQFF. Combining the CDR3 with reference TRBV30 and TRBJ2-1 gives the whole variable domain SQTIHQWPATLVQPVGSPLSLECTVEGTSNPNLYWYRQAAGRGLQLLFYSVGIGQISSEVPQNLSASRPQDRQFILSSKKLLLSDSGFYLCAWSRSNEQFFGPGTRLTVL.

The gene calls are TRBV5-6 and TRBJ2-5; 8 nucleotides align to TRBD2. The V and J ends lost 1 base and 4 bases, in that order; junction bases with no gene match: 0. From germline, CDR1 is SGHDT and CDR2 YYEEEE. This CDR3 has 13 residues. The CDR3 reads CASSLRGGETQYF. CDR3 nucleotides: TGTGCCAGCAGCTTGCGGGGGGGAGAGACCCAGTACTTC.

This chain connects TRBV10-2 to TRBJ1-6; D is undetermined. The germline V gene has CDR1 WSHSY and CDR2 SAAADI. Trimming removed 2 bases from V and 9 bases from J, with 8 bases in between. The CDR3 has 13 residues. CDR3 loop: CASSEAGGSPLHF. The CDR3 DNA sequence: TGCGCCAGCAGTGAGGCAGGAGGTTCACCCCTCCACTTT.

The chain joins TRBV5-1 to TRBJ2-1, with D possibly matching TRBD1 (6 bases). With 3 bases removed from V and 0 bases from J, the gap between germline ends came to 16 bases. Germline values: CDR1 SGHRS, CDR2 YFSETQ. There are 17 residues in the CDR3. CDR3 region: CASSWTQGNPSYNEQFF. The DNA for the CDR3 is TGCGCCAGCAGCTGGACCCAGGGGAACCCCTCCTACAATGAGCAGTTCTTC.

J is TRBJ1-3 and V is TRBV28, with no clear D. Germline V gene sequence: CDR1 MDHEN, CDR2 SYDVKM. V gave up 3 bases and J gave up 4 bases, with 7 bases separating them. The CDR3 loop spans 13 amino acids. In DNA, the CDR3 is TGTGCCAGCAGTTTGGCTCAGGGAAACACCATATATTTT. Its translation: CASSLAQGNTIYF. The full variable domain, its missing parts supplied by reference TRBV28 and TRBJ1-3, is DVKVTQSSRYLVKRTGEKVFLECVQDMDHENMFWYRQDPGLGLRLIYFSYDVKMKEKGDIPEGYSVSREKKERFSLILESASTNQTSMYLCASSLAQGNTIYFGEGSWLTVV.

V and J are TRBV7-9 and TRBJ1-6; TRBD1 matches 10 bases. The CDR3 spans 15 residues. The germline CDR1 and CDR2 sequences are SEHNR and FQNEAQ (reference sequence). With 4 bases clipped from V and 10 bases from J, the junction kept 7 bases outside the gene matches. CDR3 sequence: CASSWSGTGDSPLHF. CDR3 in DNA: TGTGCCAGCAGCTGGTCCGGGACAGGGGACTCACCCCTCCACTTT. The variable domain in full, completed from reference TRBV7-9 and TRBJ1-6, reads DTGVSQNPRHKITKRGQNVTFRCDPISEHNRLYWYRQTLGQGPEFLTYFQNEAQLEKSRLLSDRFSAERPKGSFSTLEIQRTEQGDSAMYLCASSWSGTGDSPLHFGNGTRLTVT.

The chain recombines TRBV7-2 with TRBJ2-5; 9 bases are a match to TRBD2. Germline-derived CDR1 and CDR2 are SGHTA and FQGNSA. CDR3 length: 15 residues. Losses at the gene ends were 4 bases for V and 1 base for J; bases not matched to a gene: 4. For the CDR3, the DNA is TGTGCCAGCAGCTCAGGACTAGCGCGCCAAGAGACCCAGTACTTC. Its protein product is CASSSGLARQETQYF.

The chain uses TRBV6-5 and TRBJ1-5; D might be TRBD1 (6 bases). The germline V and J ends were trimmed by 7 bases and 2 bases, with 15 bases remaining between them. Germline CDR1 is MNHEY and CDR2 is SVGAGI. The CDR3 loop spans 15 amino acids. CDR3 protein: CASTYSGAGNQPQHF. The CDR3 DNA follows: TGTGCCAGCACCTACTCGGGGGCGGGCAATCAGCCCCAGCATTTT.

The V gene is TRBV7-6, the J gene TRBJ1-2; D is uncertain. CDR1 and CDR2 (germline): SGHVS, FNYEAQ. Trimming left V 1 base short and J 3 bases short, with 12 bases between. The CDR3 covers 15 residues. CDR3 coding DNA: TGTGCCAGCAGCTTAGACGGACGTTCATACTATGGCTACACCTTC. It codes for CASSLDGRSYYGYTF.

This chain's CDR3 is CASNGGTYEQYF. The CDR3 DNA follows: TGTGCCAGCAACGGGGGTACCTACGAGCAGTACTTC. The chain joins TRBV2 to TRBJ2-7; D is perhaps TRBD2 (6 bases). V was pared by 7 bases and J by 2 bases, with 9 bases between. The CDR3 is 12 amino acids. Germline-derived CDR1 and CDR2 are SNHLY and FYNNEI.

The V call is TRBV12-3 or TRBV12-4, the J call TRBJ1-4; D possibly corresponds to TRBD1 (6 bases). The CDR3 sequence is 12 residues long. The ends were cut back, 8 bases at V and 7 bases at J, with 11 bases in the middle. CDR3 in DNA: TGTGCCAGCCGGGGGGGCGGTGAAAAACTGTTTTTT. It yields the protein CASRGGGEKLFF.

V usage is TRBV4-1 and J usage is TRBJ2-1, with 8 nucleotides matching TRBD2. This CDR3 contains 15 residues. Germline V gene data show CDR1 as MGHRA and CDR2 as YSYEKL. V shed 0 bases and J 9 bases; nucleotides not matched to a gene: 7. CDR3 protein: CASSQDQGLVGEQFF. The CDR3, as DNA: TGCGCCAGCAGCCAAGATCAGGGACTAGTAGGTGAGCAGTTCTTC.

The chain recombines TRBV30 with TRBJ2-7; 9 bases map to TRBD2. Germline V lookup: CDR1 GTSNPN, CDR2 SVGIG (reference sequence). This CDR3 is 12 amino acids long. Trimming cost V 2 bases and J 5 bases; bases outside gene matches: 1. This CDR3 reads CAWSSSGNEQYF. CDR3 sequence (DNA): TGTGCCTGGAGTTCTAGCGGGAACGAGCAGTACTTC.

The chain uses TRBV7-3 and TRBJ2-3; 9 nucleotides agree with TRBD2. The germline V gene has CDR1 SGHTA and CDR2 FQGTGA. After removal of 3 bases from V and 4 bases from J, the junction contained 2 bases not matched to a gene. There are 14 residues in the CDR3. The CDR3 DNA sequence: TGTGCCAGCAGCTTGGGACTAGCAGCAGATACGCAGTATTTT. This sequence encodes CASSLGLAADTQYF.

J is TRBJ2-3 and V is TRBV9, with 10 positions matching TRBD2. Germline CDR1 reads SGDLS; CDR2 reads YYNGEE. The CDR3 has 17 residues. The V gene end was trimmed by 0 bases and the J gene end by 7 bases; junction bases not matched to a gene: 11. CDR3 DNA: TGTGCCAGCAGCGTAGGGGTCGATAGCGGGAGGAATAATACGCAGTATTTT. Its protein product is CASSVGVDSGRNNTQYF.

V usage is TRBV5-1 and J usage is TRBJ1-6; 8 bases are shared with TRBD1. V was pared by 4 bases and J by 10 bases, with 13 bases of the junction left unmatched. This CDR3 contains 16 residues. Germline loops: CDR1 SGHRS, CDR2 YFSETQ. DNA of the CDR3: TGCGCCAGCAGCCCGGGTGCAGGGGGCTACTTATCACCCCTCCACTTT. Translated, it gives CASSPGAGGYLSPLHF.

The rearrangement links TRBV5-4 to TRBJ2-3, with TRBD2 matching over 9 bases. There are 20 residues in the CDR3. V dropped 3 bases and J dropped 2; count of bases not matched to a gene: 19. The germline V gene has CDR1 SGHNT and CDR2 YYREEE (reference sequence). CDR3 region: CASSSTEAEVAGADTDTQYF. Written as DNA, the CDR3 is TGTGCCAGCAGCTCCACGGAGGCGGAGGTAGCGGGGGCGGACACAGATACGCAGTATTTT.

The rearrangement joins TRBV2 to TRBJ1-3; no clear D. V was trimmed by 6 bases and J by 5 bases, leaving 5 bases between them. CDR1 and CDR2 from the germline V gene are SNHLY and FYNNEI. The CDR3 is made up of 11 amino acids. The CDR3: CASSGRNTIYF. Written as DNA, the CDR3 is TGTGCCAGCAGCGGTAGAAACACCATATATTTT.